This TCR beta chain was sequenced in a study of molecular identifiers for immune sequencing clone quantification. Study-wide context: RNA from approximately 20,000 or 98,000 naive CD8 cells was split five ways in replicates, with four sequenced.

CDR1 and CDR2 from the germline V gene are SEHNR and FQNEAQ (reference sequence). V lost 5 bases and J 0 bases, leaving 11 bases between the germline ends. The CDR3 is made up of 15 amino acids. TCRdb itself ran the PCR reads through MiXCR, one entry per CDR3 protein. Among 85,000 to 100,000 distinct CDR3 sequences listed, 24% were seen once. This clonotype was obtained from a human donor in good health. Some libraries in this study had Jurkat cell RNA spiked in. V usage is TRBV7-9 and J usage is TRBJ1-3, with D unclear. The specimen was naive CD8+ T cells from blood, with Jurkat cell RNA spiked in. The sample's subset: FACS-sorted CD8+CD4-CCR7+CD45RA+ naive T cells. The CDR3, as DNA: TGTGCCAGCAGCCCAGCCGGGAGCTCTGGAAACACCATATATTTT. This translates into CASSPAGSSGNTIYF.